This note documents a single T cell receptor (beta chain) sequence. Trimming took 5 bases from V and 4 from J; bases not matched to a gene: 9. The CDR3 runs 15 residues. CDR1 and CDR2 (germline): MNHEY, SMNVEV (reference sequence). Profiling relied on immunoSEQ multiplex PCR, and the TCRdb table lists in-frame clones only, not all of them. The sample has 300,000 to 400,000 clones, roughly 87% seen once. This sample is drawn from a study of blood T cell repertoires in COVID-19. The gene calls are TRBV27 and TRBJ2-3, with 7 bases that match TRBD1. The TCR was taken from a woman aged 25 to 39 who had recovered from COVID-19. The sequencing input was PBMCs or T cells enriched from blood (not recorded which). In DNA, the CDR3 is TGTGCCAGCAGTCGACAGGGATCGTTAGCAGATACGCAGTATTTT. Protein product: CASSRQGSLADTQYF.